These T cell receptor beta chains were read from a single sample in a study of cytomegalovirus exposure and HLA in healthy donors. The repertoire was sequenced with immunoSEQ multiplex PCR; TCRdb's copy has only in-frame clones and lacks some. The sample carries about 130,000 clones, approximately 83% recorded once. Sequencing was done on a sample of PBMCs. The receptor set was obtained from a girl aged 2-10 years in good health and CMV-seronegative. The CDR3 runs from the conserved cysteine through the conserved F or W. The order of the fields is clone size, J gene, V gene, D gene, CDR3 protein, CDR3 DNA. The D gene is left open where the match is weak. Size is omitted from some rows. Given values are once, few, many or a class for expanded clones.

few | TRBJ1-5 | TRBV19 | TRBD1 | CASRGQTSGNQPQHF | TGTGCCAGTAGGGGACAGACCAGTGGCAATCAGCCCCAGCATTTT
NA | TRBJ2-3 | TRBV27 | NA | CASSLVSLRTDTQYF | TGTGCCAGCAGTTTAGTTAGCTTGCGGACAGATACGCAGTATTTT
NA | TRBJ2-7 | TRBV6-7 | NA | CASSYVAVCLLKAGHSYEQYF | TGTGCCAGCAGTTACGTCGCAGTTTGTCTGTTGAAGGCAGGGCACTCCTACGAGCAGTACTTC
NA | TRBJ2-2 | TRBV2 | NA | CASSEQTLNTGELFF | TGTGCCAGCAGTGAGCAGACATTGAACACCGGGGAGCTGTTTTTT
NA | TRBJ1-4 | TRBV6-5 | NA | CASSYSSGTTNEKLFF | TGTGCCAGCAGTTACTCGTCGGGGACAACTAATGAAAAACTGTTTTTT
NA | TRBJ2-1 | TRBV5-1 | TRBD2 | CASSLELAGGLGEQFF | TGCGCCAGCAGCTTGGAACTTGCGGGAGGTTTAGGTGAGCAGTTCTTC
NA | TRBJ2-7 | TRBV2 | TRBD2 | CASKREGDEQYF | TGTGCCAGCAAACGGGAGGGCGACGAGCAGTACTTC
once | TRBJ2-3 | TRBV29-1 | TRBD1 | CSVDGQGADTQYF | TGCAGCGTTGATGGCCAGGGGGCAGATACGCAGTATTTT
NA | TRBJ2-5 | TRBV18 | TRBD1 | CASSQRTGTGGETQYF | TGTGCCAGCTCACAACGGACAGGGACTGGAGGAGAGACCCAGTACTTC
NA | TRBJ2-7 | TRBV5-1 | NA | CASSLVLSGGTTYEQYF | TGCGCCAGCAGCTTGGTCTTGTCGGGGGGCACAACCTACGAGCAGTACTTC
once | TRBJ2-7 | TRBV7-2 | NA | CASALEDTAYEQYF | TGTGCCAGCGCCCTCGAGGACACAGCCTACGAGCAGTACTTC
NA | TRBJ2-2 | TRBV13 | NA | CASSLGRGTGELFF | TGTGCCAGCAGCTTAGGCCGGGGGACCGGGGAGCTGTTTTTT
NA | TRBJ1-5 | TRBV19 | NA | CASSSTGISGNQPQHF | TGTGCCAGTAGTTCAACCGGGATCTCTGGCAATCAGCCCCAGCATTTT
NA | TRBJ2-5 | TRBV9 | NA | CASSTSGGIFQETQYF | TGTGCCAGCAGCACCTCAGGCGGGATATTCCAAGAGACCCAGTACTTC
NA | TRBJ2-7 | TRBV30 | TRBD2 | CAWRKLAGSYEQYF | TGTGCCTGGAGAAAACTAGCGGGGTCCTACGAGCAGTACTTC
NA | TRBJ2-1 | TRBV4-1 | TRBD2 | CASSQVLAGISYNEQFF | TGCGCCAGCAGCCAAGTCCTAGCGGGAATCTCCTACAATGAGCAGTTCTTC
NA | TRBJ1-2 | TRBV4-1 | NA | CASSQGVSRTNYGYTF | TGCGCCAGCAGCCAAGGGGTCTCTCGGACAAACTATGGCTACACCTTC
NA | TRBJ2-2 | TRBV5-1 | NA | CASALGGMNTGELFF | TGCGCCAGCGCGCTGGGGGGTATGAACACCGGGGAGCTGTTTTTT
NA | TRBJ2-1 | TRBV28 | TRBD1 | CASSPLRDRGTNEQFF | TGTGCCAGCAGTCCGCTCCGGGACAGGGGCACCAATGAGCAGTTCTTC
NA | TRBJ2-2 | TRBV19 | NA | CASSARVFPGELFF | TGTGCCAGTAGTGCTCGGGTTTTCCCCGGGGAGCTGTTTTTT
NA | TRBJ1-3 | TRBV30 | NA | CAWTAGRRNTIYF | TGTGCCTGGACCGCCGGTCGTAGAAACACCATATATTTT
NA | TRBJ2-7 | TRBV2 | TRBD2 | CASREVSGGLYEQYF | TGTGCCAGCAGGGAGGTCTCGGGGGGGCTCTACGAGCAGTACTTC
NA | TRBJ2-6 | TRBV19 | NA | CASSPHSSGANVLTF | TGTGCCAGTAGTCCTCACAGCTCTGGGGCCAACGTCCTGACTTTC
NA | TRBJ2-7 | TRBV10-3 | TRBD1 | CAISGRDRGYYEQYF | TGTGCCATCAGTGGAAGGGACAGGGGGTACTACGAGCAGTACTTC
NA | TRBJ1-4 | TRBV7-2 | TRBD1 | CASSQDRAANEKLFF | TGTGCCAGCAGCCAGGACAGGGCAGCTAATGAAAAACTGTTTTTT
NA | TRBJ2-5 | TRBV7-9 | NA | CASSLQSASQETQYF | TGTGCCAGCAGCTTACAGTCAGCGTCCCAAGAGACCCAGTACTTC
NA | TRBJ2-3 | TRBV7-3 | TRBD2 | CASSELAGGDTQYF | TGTGCCAGCAGCGAACTAGCGGGGGGGGATACGCAGTATTTT
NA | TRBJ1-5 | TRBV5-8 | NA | CASSLAGNSNQPQHF | TGTGCCAGCAGCTTGGCAGGGAATAGCAATCAGCCCCAGCATTTT
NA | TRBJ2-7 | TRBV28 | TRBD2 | CASSLGLLGEQYF | TGTGCCAGCAGTTTGGGACTATTGGGCGAGCAGTACTTC
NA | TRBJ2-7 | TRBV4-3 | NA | CASSQEEGGPYEQYF | TGCGCCAGCAGCCAAGAAGAGGGGGGGCCCTACGAGCAGTACTTC
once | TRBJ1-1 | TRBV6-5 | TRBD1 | CASSQTGISTTFF | TGTGCCAGCAGCCAGACAGGGATCTCAACGACTTTCTTT
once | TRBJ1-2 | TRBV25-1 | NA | CASSEYPDRANYGYTF | TGTGCCAGCAGTGAATACCCCGACAGAGCTAACTATGGCTACACCTTC
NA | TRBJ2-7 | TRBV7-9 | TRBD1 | CASSSTGGTYEQYF | TGTGCCAGCAGCTCGACAGGGGGAACCTACGAGCAGTACTTC
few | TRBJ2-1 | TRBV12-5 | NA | CASQIYTGLRTSYNEQFF | TGTGCTAGTCAAATCTACACCGGGTTGCGAACTTCCTACAATGAGCAGTTCTTC
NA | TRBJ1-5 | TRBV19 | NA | CATNDRTTYTSNQPQHF | TGTGCCACCAATGACAGGACCACTTACACTAGCAATCAGCCCCAGCATTTT